The present entry profiles one T cell receptor (beta chain) with its context. This sample was taken from a study of T cell changes during pregnancy in multiple sclerosis. The protocol was immunoSEQ multiplex PCR, while the TCRdb copy is restricted to in-frame clones and leaves out a portion. The table has about 70,000 clones, more than 90% seen once. V was trimmed by 0 bases and J by 4 bases, leaving 11 bases between them. This CDR3 contains 15 residues. Germline V gene lookup returns CDR1 SGHKS and CDR2 YYEKEE (reference sequence). This TCR was sampled from a female donor with multiple sclerosis, enrolled in a pregnancy study. This specimen was peripheral blood, taken in the first trimester of pregnancy. The V and J genes are TRBV5-5 and TRBJ1-3, with no clear D. This chain's CDR3 is CASSLAGVTGNTIYF. CDR3 sequence (DNA): TGTGCCAGCAGCTTGGCCGGGGTAACCGGAAACACCATATATTTT.